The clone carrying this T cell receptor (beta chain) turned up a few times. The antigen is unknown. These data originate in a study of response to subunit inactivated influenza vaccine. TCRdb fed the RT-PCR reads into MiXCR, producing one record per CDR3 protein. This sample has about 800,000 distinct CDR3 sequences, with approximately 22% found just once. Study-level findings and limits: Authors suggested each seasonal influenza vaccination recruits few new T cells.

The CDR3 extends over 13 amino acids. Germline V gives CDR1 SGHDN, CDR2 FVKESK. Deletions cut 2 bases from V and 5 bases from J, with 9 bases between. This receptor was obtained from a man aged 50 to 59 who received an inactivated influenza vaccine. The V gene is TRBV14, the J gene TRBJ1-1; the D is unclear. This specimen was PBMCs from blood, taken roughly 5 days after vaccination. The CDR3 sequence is CASSQSRGTEAFF. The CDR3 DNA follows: TGTGCCAGCAGCCAATCCCGTGGAACTGAAGCTTTCTTT.